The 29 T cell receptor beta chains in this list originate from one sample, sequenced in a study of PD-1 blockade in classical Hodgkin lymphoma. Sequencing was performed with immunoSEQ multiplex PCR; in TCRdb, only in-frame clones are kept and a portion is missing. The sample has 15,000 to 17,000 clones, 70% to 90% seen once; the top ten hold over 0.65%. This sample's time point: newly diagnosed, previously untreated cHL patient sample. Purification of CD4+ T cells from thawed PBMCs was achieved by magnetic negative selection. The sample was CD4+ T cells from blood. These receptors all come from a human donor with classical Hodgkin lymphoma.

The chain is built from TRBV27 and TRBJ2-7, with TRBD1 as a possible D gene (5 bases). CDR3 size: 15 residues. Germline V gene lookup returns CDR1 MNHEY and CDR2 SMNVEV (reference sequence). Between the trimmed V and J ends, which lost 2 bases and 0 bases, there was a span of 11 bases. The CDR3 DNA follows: TGTGCCAGCAGTTTAAGACAGAAAGGCTCCTACGAGCAGTACTTC. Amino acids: CASSLRQKGSYEQYF.

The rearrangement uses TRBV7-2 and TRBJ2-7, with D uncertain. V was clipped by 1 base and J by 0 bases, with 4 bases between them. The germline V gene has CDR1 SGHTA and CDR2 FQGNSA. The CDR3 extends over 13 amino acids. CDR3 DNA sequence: TGTGCCAGCAGCTTAGTCGACTCCTACGAGCAGTACTTC. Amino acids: CASSLVDSYEQYF.

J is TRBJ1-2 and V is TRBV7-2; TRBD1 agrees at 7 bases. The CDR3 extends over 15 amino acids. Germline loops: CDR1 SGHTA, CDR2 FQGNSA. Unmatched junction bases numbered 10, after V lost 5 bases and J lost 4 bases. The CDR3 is CASSPQRGRSYGYTF. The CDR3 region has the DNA TGTGCCAGCAGCCCCCAAAGGGGGCGCAGCTATGGCTACACCTTC.

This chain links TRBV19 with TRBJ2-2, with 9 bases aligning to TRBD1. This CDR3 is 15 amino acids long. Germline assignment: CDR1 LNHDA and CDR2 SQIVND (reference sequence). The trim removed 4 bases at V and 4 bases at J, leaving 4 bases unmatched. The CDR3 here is CASSTTGGVTGELFF. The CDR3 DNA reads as TGTGCCAGTAGTACTACAGGGGGCGTCACCGGGGAGCTGTTTTTT.

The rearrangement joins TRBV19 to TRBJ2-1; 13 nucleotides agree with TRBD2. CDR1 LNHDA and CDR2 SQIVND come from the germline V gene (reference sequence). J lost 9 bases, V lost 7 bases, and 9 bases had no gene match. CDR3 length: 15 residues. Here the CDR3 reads CASMPTSGRAGEQFF. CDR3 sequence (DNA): TGTGCCAGTATGCCTACTAGCGGGAGGGCAGGTGAGCAGTTCTTC.

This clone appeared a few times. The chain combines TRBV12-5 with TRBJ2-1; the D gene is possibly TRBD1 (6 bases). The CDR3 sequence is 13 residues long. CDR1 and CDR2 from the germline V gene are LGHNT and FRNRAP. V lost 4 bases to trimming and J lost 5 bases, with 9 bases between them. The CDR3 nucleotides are TGTGCTAGTGGTTCGTGGACAGACAATGAGCAGTTCTTC. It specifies CASGSWTDNEQFF.

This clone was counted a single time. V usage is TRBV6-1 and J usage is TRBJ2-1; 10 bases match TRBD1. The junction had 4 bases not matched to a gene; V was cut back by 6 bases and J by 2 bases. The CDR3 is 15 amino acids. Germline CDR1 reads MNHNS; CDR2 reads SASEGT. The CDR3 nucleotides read TGTGCCAGCAGCGTGGGACAGGGGCCCTACAATGAGCAGTTCTTC. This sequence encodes CASSVGQGPYNEQFF.

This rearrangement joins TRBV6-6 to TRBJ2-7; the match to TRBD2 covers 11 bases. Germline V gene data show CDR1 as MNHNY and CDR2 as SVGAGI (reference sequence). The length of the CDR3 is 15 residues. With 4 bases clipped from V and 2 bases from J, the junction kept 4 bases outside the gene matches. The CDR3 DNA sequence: TGTGCCAGCAGTTCCCCGACTAGCGGGACCTACGAGCAGTACTTC. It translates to CASSSPTSGTYEQYF.

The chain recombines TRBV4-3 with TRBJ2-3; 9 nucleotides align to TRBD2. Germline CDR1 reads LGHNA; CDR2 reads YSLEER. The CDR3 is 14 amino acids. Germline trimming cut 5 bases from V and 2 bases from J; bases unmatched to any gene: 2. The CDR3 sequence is CASSSGRTTDTQYF. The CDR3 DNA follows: TGCGCCAGCAGCAGCGGGAGGACCACAGATACGCAGTATTTT.

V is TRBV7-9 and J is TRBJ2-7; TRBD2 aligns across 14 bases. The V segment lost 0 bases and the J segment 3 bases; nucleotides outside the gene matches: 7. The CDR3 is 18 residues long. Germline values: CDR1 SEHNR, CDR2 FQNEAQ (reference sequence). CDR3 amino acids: CASSLAGTSGGLGYEQYF. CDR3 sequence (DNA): TGTGCCAGCAGCTTAGCCGGGACTAGCGGGGGTCTTGGCTACGAGCAGTACTTC.

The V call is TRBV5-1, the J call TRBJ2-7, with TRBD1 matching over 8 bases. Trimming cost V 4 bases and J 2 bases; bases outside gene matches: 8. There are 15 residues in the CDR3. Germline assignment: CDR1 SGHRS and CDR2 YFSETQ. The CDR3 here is CASSPRTGQTYEQYF. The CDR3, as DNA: TGCGCCAGCAGCCCGCGGACAGGGCAAACCTACGAGCAGTACTTC. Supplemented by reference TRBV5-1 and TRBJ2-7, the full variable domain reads KAGVTQTPRYLIKTRGQQVTLSCSPISGHRSVSWYQQTPGQGLQFLFEYFSETQRNKGNFPGRFSGRQFSNSRSEMNVSTLELGDSALYLCASSPRTGQTYEQYFGPGTRLTVT.

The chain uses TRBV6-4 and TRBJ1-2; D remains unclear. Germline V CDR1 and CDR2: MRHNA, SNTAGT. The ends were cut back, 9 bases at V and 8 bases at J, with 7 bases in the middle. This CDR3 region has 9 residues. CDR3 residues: CASKQGYTF. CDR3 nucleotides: TGTGCCAGTAAACAGGGCTACACCTTC.

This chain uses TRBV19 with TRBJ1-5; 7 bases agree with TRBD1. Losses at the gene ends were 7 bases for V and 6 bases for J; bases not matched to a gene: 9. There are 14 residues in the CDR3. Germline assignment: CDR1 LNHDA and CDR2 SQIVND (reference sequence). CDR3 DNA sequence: TGTGCCAGTACCACAGGCAGGGGGGGTCAGCCCCAGCATTTT. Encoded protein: CASTTGRGGQPQHF.

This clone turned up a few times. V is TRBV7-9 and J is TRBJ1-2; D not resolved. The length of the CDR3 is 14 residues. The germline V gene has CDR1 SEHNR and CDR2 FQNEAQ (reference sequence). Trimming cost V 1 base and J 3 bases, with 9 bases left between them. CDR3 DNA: TGTGCCAGCAGCTTAGACAGTCTTGACTATGGCTACACCTTC. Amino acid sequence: CASSLDSLDYGYTF.

The CDR3 reads CSAAQGREQYF. DNA for the CDR3: TGCAGCGCCGCACAGGGGCGCGAGCAGTACTTC. V usage is TRBV29-1 and J usage is TRBJ2-7; 7 bases fit TRBD1. Unmatched junction bases numbered 6, after V lost 7 bases and J lost 6 bases. Germline values: CDR1 SQVTM, CDR2 ANQGSEA. CDR3 size: 11 residues.

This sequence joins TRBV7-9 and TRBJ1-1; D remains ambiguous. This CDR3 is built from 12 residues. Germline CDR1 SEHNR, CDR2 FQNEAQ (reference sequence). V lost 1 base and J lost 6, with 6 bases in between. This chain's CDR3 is CASSLVFPEAFF. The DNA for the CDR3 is TGTGCCAGCAGCTTAGTGTTTCCTGAAGCTTTCTTT.

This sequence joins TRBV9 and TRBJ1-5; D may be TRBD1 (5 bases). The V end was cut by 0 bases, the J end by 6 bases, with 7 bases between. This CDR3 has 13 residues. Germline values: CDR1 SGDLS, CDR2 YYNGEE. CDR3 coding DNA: TGTGCCAGCAGCGTAGGGGGCGTTCAGCCCCAGCATTTT. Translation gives CASSVGGVQPQHF. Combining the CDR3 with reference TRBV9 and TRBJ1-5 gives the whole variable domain DSGVTQTPKHLITATGQRVTLRCSPRSGDLSVYWYQQSLDQGLQFLIQYYNGEERAKGNILERFSAQQFPDLHSELNLSSLELGDSALYFCASSVGGVQPQHFGDGTRLSIL.

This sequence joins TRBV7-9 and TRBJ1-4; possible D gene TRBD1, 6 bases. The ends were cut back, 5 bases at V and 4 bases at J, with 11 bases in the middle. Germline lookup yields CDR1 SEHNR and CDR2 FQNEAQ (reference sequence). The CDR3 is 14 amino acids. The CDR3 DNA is TGTGCCAGCAGCCCGGACAGTCTTAATGAAAAACTGTTTTTT. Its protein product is CASSPDSLNEKLFF.

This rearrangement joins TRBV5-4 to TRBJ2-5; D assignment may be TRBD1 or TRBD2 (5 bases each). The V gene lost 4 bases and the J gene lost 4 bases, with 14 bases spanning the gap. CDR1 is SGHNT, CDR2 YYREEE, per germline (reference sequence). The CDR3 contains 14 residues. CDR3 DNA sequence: TGTGCCAGCAGCCCGGGACGGGCTCGAGAGACCCAGTACTTC. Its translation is CASSPGRARETQYF.

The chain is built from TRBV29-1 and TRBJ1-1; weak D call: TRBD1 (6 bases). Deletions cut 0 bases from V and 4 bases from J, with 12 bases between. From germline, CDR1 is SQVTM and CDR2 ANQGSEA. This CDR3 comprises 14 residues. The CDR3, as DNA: TGCAGCGTTGAAGAGGTCAGGGGCTCCACTGAAGCTTTCTTT. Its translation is CSVEEVRGSTEAFF.

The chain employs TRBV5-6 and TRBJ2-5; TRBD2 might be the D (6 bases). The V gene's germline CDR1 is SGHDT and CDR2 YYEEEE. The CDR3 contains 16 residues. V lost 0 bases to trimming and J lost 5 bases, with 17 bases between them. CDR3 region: CASSLGARENRETQYF. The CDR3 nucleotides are TGTGCCAGCAGCTTGGGAGCCCGGGAGAACCGGGAGACCCAGTACTTC.

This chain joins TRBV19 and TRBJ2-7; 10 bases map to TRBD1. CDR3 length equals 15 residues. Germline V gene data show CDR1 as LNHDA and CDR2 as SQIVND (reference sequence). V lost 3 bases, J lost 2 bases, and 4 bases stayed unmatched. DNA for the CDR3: TGTGCCAGTAGTATGACCGGGACAGGGGCCTACGAGCAGTACTTC. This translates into CASSMTGTGAYEQYF.

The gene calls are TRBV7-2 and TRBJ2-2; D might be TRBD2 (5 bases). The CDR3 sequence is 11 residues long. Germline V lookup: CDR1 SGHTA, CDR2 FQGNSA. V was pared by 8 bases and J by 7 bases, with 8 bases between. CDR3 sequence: CASHTSGELFF. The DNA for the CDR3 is TGTGCCAGCCATACTAGCGGGGAGCTGTTTTTT.

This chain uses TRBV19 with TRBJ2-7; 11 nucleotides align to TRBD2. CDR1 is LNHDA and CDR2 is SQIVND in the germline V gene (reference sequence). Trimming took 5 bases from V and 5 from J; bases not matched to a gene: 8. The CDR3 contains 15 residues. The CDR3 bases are TGTGCCAGTAGTGGATTTAGCGGGAGGGCAAACGAGCAGTACTTC. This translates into CASSGFSGRANEQYF.

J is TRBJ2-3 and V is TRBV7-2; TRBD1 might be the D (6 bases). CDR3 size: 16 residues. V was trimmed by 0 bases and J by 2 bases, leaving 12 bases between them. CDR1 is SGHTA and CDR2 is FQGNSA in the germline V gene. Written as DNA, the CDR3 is TGTGCCAGCAGCTTAGCCTACAGGGCATACACAGATACGCAGTATTTT. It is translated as CASSLAYRAYTDTQYF.

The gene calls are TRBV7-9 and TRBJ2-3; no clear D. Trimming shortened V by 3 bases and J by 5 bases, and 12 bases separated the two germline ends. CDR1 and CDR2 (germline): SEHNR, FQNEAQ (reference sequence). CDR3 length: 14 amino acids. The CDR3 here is CASSFSAVQDTQYF. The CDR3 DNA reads TGTGCCAGCAGCTTTTCGGCGGTCCAAGATACGCAGTATTTT. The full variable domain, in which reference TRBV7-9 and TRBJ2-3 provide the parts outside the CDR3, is DTGVSQNPRHKITKRGQNVTFRCDPISEHNRLYWYRQTLGQGPEFLTYFQNEAQLEKSRLLSDRFSAERPKGSFSTLEIQRTEQGDSAMYLCASSFSAVQDTQYFGPGTRLTVL.

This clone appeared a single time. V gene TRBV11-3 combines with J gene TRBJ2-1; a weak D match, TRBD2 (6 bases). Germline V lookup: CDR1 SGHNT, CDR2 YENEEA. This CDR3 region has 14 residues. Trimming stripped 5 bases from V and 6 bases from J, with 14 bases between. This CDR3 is CASSKVAGSNEQFF. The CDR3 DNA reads TGTGCCAGCAGCAAGGTGGCGGGAAGCAATGAGCAGTTCTTC.

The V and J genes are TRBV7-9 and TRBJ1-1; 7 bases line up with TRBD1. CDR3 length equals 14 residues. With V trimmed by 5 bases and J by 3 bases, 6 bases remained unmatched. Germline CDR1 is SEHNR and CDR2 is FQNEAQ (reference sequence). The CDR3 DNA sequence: TGTGCCAGCAGCCAAGGAGGGGGCTACACTGAAGCTTTCTTT. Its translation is CASSQGGGYTEAFF.

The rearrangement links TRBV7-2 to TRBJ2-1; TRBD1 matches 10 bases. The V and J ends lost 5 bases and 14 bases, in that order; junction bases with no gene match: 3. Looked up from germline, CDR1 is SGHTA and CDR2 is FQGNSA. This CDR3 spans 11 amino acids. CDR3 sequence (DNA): TGTGCCAGCAGCGACAGGGGGCCCGAGTTCTTC. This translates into CASSDRGPEFF.